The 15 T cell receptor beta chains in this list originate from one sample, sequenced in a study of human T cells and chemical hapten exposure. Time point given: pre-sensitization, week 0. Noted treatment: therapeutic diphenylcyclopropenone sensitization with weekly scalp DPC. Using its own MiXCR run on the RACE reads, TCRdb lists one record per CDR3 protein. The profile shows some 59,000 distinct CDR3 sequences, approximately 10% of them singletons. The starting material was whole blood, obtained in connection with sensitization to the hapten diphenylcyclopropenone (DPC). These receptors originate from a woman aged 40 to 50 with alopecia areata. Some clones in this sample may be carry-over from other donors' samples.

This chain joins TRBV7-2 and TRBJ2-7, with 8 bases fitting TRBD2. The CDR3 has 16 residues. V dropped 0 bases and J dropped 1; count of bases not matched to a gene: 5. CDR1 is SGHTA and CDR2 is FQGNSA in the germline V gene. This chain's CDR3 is CASSLATSAISYEQYF. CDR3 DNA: TGTGCCAGCAGCTTAGCGACTAGCGCGATATCCTACGAGCAGTACTTC.

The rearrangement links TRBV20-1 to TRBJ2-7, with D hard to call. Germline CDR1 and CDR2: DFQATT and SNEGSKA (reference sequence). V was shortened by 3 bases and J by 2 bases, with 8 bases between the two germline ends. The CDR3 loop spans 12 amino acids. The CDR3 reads CSARDQTYEQYF. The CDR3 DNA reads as TGCAGTGCTAGGGACCAAACCTACGAGCAGTACTTC.

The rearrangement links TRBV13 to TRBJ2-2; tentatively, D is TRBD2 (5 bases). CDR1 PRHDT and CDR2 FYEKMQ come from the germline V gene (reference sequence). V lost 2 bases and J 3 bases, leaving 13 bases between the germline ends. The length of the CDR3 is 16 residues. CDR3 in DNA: TGTGCCAGCAGCTTAAGTTGGCTAGCCGACACCGGGGAGCTGTTTTTT. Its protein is CASSLSWLADTGELFF. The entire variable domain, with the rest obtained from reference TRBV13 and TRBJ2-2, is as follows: AAGVIQSPRHLIKEKRETATLKCYPIPRHDTVYWYQQGPGQDPQFLISFYEKMQSDKGSIPDRFSAQQFSDYHSELNMSSLELGDSALYFCASSLSWLADTGELFFGEGSRLTVL.

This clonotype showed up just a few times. The DNA of the CDR3 is TGTGCCAGCTCACCACGGACCGGAATCTACGAGCAGTACTTC. Translation: CASSPRTGIYEQYF. The chain recombines TRBV18 with TRBJ2-7, with D unresolved. The CDR3 sequence is 14 residues long. The V gene lost 1 base and the J gene lost 3 bases, with 10 bases spanning the gap. The germline V gene encodes CDR1 KGHSH and CDR2 LQKENI. Supplemented by reference TRBV18 and TRBJ2-7, the full variable domain reads NAGVMQNPRHLVRRRGQEARLRCSPMKGHSHVYWYRQLPEEGLKFMVYLQKENIIDESGMPKERFSAEFPKEGPSILRIQQVVRGDSAAYFCASSPRTGIYEQYFGPGTRLTVT.

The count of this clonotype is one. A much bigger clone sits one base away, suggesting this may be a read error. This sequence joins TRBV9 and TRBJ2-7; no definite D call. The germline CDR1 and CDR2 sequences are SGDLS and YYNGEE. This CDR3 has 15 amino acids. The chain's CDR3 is CVSSPRPVSSYEQYF. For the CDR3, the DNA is TGTGTCAGCAGCCCCCGCCCGGTCTCTTCCTACGAGCAGTACTTC.

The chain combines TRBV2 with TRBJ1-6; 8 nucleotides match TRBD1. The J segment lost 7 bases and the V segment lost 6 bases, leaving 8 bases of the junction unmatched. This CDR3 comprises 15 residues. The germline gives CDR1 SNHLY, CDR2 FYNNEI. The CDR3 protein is CASSPTDRENSPLHF. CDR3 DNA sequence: TGTGCCAGCAGCCCCACGGACAGGGAAAATTCACCCCTCCACTTT.

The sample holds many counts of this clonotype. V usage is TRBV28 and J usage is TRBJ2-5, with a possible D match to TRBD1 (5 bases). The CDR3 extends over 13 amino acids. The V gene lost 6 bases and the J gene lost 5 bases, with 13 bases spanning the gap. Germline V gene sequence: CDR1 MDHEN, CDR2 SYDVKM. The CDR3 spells CASRHWGHETQYF. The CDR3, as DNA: TGTGCCAGCAGGCATTGGGGCCACGAGACCCAGTACTTC.

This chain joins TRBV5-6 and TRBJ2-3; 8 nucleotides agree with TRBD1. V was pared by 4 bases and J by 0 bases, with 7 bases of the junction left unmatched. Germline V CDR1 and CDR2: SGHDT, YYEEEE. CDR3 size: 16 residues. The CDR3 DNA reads TGTGCCAGCAGCAGGAGGGACAGGTTGAGCACAGATACGCAGTATTTT. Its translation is CASSRRDRLSTDTQYF.

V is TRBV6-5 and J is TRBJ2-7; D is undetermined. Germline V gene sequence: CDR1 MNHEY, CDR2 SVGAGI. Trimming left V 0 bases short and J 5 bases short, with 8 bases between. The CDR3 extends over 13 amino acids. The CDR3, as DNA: TGTGCCAGCAGTTACTCACTCTCTCACGAGCAGTACTTC. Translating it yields CASSYSLSHEQYF.

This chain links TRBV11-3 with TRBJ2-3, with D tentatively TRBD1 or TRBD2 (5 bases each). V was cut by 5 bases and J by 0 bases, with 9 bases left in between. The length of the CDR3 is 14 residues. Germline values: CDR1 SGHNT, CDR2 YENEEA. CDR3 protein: CASSRDGSTDTQYF. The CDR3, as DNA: TGTGCCAGCAGCCGGGACGGCAGCACAGATACGCAGTATTTT.

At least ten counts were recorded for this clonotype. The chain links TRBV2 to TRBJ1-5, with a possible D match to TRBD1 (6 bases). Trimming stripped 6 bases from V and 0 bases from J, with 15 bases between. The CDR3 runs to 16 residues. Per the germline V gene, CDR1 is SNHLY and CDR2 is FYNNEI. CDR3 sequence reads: CASRGGGAYSNQPQHF. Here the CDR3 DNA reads TGTGCCAGCAGAGGAGGGGGGGCGTATAGCAATCAGCCCCAGCATTTT. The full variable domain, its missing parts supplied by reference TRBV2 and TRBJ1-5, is EPEVTQTPSHQVTQMGQEVILRCVPISNHLYFYWYRQILGQKVEFLVSFYNNEISEKSEIFDDQFSVERPDGSNFTLKIRSTKLEDSAMYFCASRGGGAYSNQPQHFGDGTRLSIL.

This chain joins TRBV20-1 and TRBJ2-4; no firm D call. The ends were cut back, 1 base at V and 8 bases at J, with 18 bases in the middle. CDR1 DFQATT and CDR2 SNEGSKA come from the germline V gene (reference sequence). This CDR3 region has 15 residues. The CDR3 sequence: CSARAPPGSGYIQYF. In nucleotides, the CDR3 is TGCAGTGCTAGAGCCCCCCCCGGATCTGGATACATTCAGTACTTC.

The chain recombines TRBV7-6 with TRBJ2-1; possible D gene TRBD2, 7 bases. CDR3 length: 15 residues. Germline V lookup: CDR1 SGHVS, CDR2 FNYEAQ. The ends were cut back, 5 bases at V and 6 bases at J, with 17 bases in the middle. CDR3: CASSIGGGFLNEQFF. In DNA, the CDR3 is TGTGCCAGCAGCATAGGGGGGGGCTTCCTCAATGAGCAGTTCTTC.

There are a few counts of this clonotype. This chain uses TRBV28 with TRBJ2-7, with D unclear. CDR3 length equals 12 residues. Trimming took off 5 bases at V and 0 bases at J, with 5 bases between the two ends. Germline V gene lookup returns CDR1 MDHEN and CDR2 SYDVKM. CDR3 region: CASSVNSYEQYF. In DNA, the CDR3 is TGTGCCAGCAGTGTCAACTCCTACGAGCAGTACTTC.

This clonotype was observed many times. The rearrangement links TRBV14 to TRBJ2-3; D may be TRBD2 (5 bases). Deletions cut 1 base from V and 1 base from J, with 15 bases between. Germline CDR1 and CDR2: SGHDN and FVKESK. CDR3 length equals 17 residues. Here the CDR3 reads CASSQVGRVTGTDTQYF. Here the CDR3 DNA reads TGTGCCAGCAGCCAAGTAGGGCGGGTCACCGGCACAGATACGCAGTATTTT.